The present T cell receptor beta chain was sequenced within a study of blood T cell repertoires in COVID-19. Here immunoSEQ multiplex PCR was the method, and the copy in TCRdb shows in-frame clones only, minus some. The table includes about 150,000 clones, roughly 72% detected once. This clone showed up just once. The clonotype was recovered from a woman of 80 years or more with acute or convalescent COVID-19. The specimen was peripheral blood.

The CDR3 loop reads CASRQRQGTSYEQYF. The CDR3 bases are TGTGCCAGCAGGCAAAGACAGGGGACCTCCTACGAGCAGTACTTC. The chain couples TRBV5-6 to TRBJ2-7, with 8 bases aligning to TRBD1. The CDR3 totals 15 residues. Trimming cost V 5 bases and J 0 bases; bases outside gene matches: 7. Germline CDR1 is SGHDT and CDR2 is YYEEEE.